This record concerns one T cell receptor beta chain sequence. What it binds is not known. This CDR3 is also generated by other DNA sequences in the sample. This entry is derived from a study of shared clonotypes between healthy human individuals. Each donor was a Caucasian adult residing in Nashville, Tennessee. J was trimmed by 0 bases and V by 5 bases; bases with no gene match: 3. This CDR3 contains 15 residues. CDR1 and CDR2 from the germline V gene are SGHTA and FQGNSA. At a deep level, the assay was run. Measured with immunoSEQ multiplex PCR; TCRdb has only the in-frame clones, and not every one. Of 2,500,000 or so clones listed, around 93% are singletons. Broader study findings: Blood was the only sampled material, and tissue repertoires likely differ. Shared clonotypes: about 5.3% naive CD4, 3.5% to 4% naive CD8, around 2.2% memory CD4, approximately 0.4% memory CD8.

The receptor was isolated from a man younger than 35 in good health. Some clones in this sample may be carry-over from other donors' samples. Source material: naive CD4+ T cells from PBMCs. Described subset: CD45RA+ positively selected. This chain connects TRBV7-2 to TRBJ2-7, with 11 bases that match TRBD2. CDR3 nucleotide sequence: TGTGCCAGCAGCCCCACTAGCGGGAGCTCCTACGAGCAGTACTTC. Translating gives CASSPTSGSSYEQYF.